This T cell receptor (beta chain) derives from a study of blood T cell repertoires in COVID-19. Study summary: Italy, Spain and the United States were the sources of the convalescent and acute COVID-19 samples. T cells, B-cell-depleted T cells, or PBMCs supplied cDNA or gDNA.

Germline lookup yields CDR1 SNHLY and CDR2 FYNNEI. This CDR3 is 14 amino acids long. Trimming removed 6 bases from V and 8 bases from J; junction bases left unmatched: 10. Source study methods: Amplification from reference gene primers served as the basis for estimated nucleated cell counts. Sequencing was performed with immunoSEQ multiplex PCR; in TCRdb, only in-frame clones are kept and a portion is missing. V, J and clone size are those of that table, while D and trimming were read from the DNA. This table holds 85,000 to 130,000 clones, 71% found once. What was sequenced was peripheral blood. V and J are TRBV2 and TRBJ1-2; 9 nucleotides line up with TRBD1. This TCR came from a human donor with acute or convalescent COVID-19. The donor label of this sample is uncertain. The CDR3 loop reads CASSRDRDRGGYTF. CDR3 nucleotides: TGTGCCAGCAGCCGGGACAGGGACCGAGGGGGCTACACCTTC.